This T cell receptor beta chain was sequenced for a study of Ad26.COV2.S vaccination and SARS-CoV-2 variants. The overall study: The vaccine Ad26.COV2.S was put into the muscle once, or twice with 56 days between. Points from the study as a whole: The TCR-based breadth and depth measures might underestimate overall T cell responses.

Noted treatment: over 15 received Ad26.COV2.S at low or high dose, single or two shots; five or six received placebo; per-sample allocation not given. Samples came from day 63 after the first vaccine or placebo injection. The CDR3 is 16 amino acids. Germline V gene lookup returns CDR1 SGHTA and CDR2 FQGNSA. V lost 3 bases and J lost 8; bases outside the gene matches: 15. Sequencing was performed with immunoSEQ multiplex PCR; in TCRdb, only in-frame clones are kept and a portion is missing. The repertoire includes about 460,000 clones, roughly nine tenths of them detected once, and 1.5% to 2% sits in the top ten. About this clone itself: Its antigen remains unknown.

This clonotype was obtained from a person aged 18-65 years who received the Ad26.COV2.S COVID-19 vaccine or a placebo. The genes are TRBV7-2 and TRBJ1-2; TRBD1 agrees at 7 bases. Source: peripheral blood, taken in a trial of Ad26.COV2.S vaccine versus placebo. CDR3 sequence (DNA): TGTGCCAGCAGCTTTCGACCCGGGACAGTATTGGGGGGCTACACCTTC. Translating gives CASSFRPGTVLGGYTF.